The subject of this entry is one TCR beta chain. The entry originates in a study of blood T cell repertoires in COVID-19. The table came from immunoSEQ multiplex PCR; TCRdb's copy has only in-frame clones and leaves some out. Counted here are fewer than 250,000 clones, 65% to 85% occurring once; the ten biggest clones make up around 6%. CDR1 is LGHDT, CDR2 YNNKEL, per germline (reference sequence). CDR3 size: 15 residues. The V gene end was trimmed by 4 bases and the J gene end by 7 bases; junction bases not matched to a gene: 6. Specimen: peripheral blood. The sequence was collected from a human donor in a cohort sampled during active COVID-19. This rearrangement joins TRBV3-1 (or the pseudogene TRBV3-2) to TRBJ1-4; 10 positions match TRBD1. CDR3 loop: CASSRQGQGGEKLFF. In DNA, the CDR3 is TGTGCCAGCAGCCGCCAAGGACAGGGGGGTGAAAAACTGTTTTTT.